This T cell receptor (beta chain) was documented in a study of blood T cells in healthy people across ages. Study-wide background: Template-switching capture recovered about one barcoded beta molecule per two T cells.

This clonotype has only a few counts. Its antigen is not identified. A second roughly 6 to 11 cycle PCR used barcoded and J-beta primers. TCRdb used MiXCR to reprocess the 5' RACE reads, holding one entry per CDR3 protein. The data contain approximately 1,000,000 distinct CDR3 sequences, 30% to 40% of them singletons. For every donor, a draw yielded around 10 milliliters of peripheral blood. Overall study results and limits: The study found more naive CD4+ cells and higher diversity in long-lived than aged donors. Naive T cell percentage showed a strong correlation with the diversity of TCR beta.

This receptor was taken from a man between 18 and 35 years old in good health. The specimen sequenced was blood.

CDR3 in DNA: TGTGCCAGCAGTCTTACAGGGGGGGCTCGGGAGACCCAGTACTTC. Amino acids: CASSLTGGARETQYF. This rearrangement joins TRBV27 to TRBJ2-5; D might be TRBD1 (8 bases). This CDR3 comprises 15 residues. From germline, CDR1 is MNHEY and CDR2 SMNVEV (reference sequence). V dropped 5 bases and J dropped 5 bases, with 18 bases sitting between them.